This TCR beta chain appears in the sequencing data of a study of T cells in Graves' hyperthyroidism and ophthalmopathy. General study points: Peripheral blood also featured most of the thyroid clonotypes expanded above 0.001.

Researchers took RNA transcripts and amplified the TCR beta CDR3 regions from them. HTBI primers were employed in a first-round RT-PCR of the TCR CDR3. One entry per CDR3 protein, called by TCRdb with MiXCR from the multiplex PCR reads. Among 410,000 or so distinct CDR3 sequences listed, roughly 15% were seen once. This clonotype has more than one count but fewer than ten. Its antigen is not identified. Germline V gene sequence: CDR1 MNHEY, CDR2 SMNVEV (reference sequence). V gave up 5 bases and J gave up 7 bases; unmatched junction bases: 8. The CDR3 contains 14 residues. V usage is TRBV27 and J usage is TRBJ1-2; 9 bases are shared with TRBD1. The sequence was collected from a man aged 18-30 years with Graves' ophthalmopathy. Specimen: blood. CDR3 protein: CASSPGTGNRGYTF. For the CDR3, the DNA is TGTGCCAGCAGTCCCGGGACAGGGAACCGTGGCTACACCTTC.